This TCR beta chain was documented in a study of PD-1 blockade in classical Hodgkin lymphoma. Background on the study: Once every 2 weeks, patients received intravenous nivolumab at 3 mg/kg. General study points: The study reported lower baseline TCR diversity in newly diagnosed patients than in healthy donors.

About this clone itself: The antigen is unknown.

Clones were sequenced by immunoSEQ multiplex PCR, and TCRdb holds only the in-frame ones, with some missing. The sample lists 25,000 to 35,000 clones, less than 75% occurring once. V shed 8 bases and J shed 3 bases, with 11 bases lying between them. Per the germline V gene, CDR1 is MDHEN and CDR2 is SYDVKM. The CDR3 loop spans 13 amino acids. The patients all showed relapse after autologous stem cell transplantation, while their brentuximab vedotin exposure varied. This receptor was identified in a human donor with classical Hodgkin lymphoma. The input for sequencing was peripheral blood mononuclear cells (PBMCs), taken before the second cycle of nivolumab. This chain links TRBV28 with TRBJ1-5, with D uncertain. Here the CDR3 reads CASAVNPNQPQHF. The CDR3 nucleotides are TGTGCCAGCGCCGTCAACCCCAATCAGCCCCAGCATTTT. Supplemented by reference TRBV28 and TRBJ1-5, the full variable domain reads DVKVTQSSRYLVKRTGEKVFLECVQDMDHENMFWYRQDPGLGLRLIYFSYDVKMKEKGDIPEGYSVSREKKERFSLILESASTNQTSMYLCASAVNPNQPQHFGDGTRLSIL.